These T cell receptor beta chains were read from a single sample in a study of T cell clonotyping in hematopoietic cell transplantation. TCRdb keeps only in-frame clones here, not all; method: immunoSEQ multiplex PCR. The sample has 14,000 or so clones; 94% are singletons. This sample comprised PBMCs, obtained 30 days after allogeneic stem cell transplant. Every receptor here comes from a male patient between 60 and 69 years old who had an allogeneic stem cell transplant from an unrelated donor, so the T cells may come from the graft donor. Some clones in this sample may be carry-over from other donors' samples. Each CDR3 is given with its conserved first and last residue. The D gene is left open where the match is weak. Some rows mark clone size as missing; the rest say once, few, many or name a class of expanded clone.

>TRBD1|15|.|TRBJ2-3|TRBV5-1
TGCGCCAGCAGCTTACGACAGGGGGTATCAGATACGCAGTATTTT
CASSLRQGVSDTQYF
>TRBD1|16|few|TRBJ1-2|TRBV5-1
TGCGCCAGCAGCTCCCACATCAGCGGGACAGGGTATGGCTACACCTTC
CASSSHISGTGYGYTF
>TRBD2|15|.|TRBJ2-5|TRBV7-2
TGTGCCAGCAGCCCCCTGGCCCAGCGGGGGGAGACCCAGTACTTC
CASSPLAQRGETQYF
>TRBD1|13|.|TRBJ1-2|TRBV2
TGTGCCAGCAGCGCGGGACAGCGCTATGGCTACACCTTC
CASSAGQRYGYTF
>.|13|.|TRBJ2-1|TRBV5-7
TGTGCCAGCAGCTTGAATTGGGACAATGAGCAGTTCTTC
CASSLNWDNEQFF
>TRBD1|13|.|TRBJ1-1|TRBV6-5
TGTGCCACTAAAAGGGGGCTTGACACTGAAGCTTTCTTT
CATKRGLDTEAFF
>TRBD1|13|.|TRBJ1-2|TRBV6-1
TGTGCCAGCAGTGCTAACAGGGGGTATGGCTACACCTTC
CASSANRGYGYTF
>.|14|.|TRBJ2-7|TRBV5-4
TGTGCCAGCAGCCCGCGGACAGAAAAATACGAGCAGTACTTC
CASSPRTEKYEQYF
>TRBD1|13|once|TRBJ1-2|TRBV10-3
TGTGCCATCAGTGACACAGGGGAAAGCGGCTACACCTTC
CAISDTGESGYTF
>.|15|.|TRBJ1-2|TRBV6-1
TGTGCCAGCAGTGACTCTCCCAGCGAGGGCTATGGCTACACCTTC
CASSDSPSEGYGYTF